The clone carrying this TCR beta chain has at least ten counts. The record originates from a study of regulatory T cells in long-lasting Graves disease. The time point is: newly diagnosed GD, antithyroid drugs for less than 3 months. Extracted RNA from PBMCs served as the source of the TCR library. CDR3 regions were amplified by Arm-PCR using iRepertoire HTBI primers to build TCR beta libraries. One entry per CDR3 protein, called by TCRdb with MiXCR from the multiplex PCR reads. The sample lists about 200,000 distinct CDR3 sequences; around 20% were seen once. Germline assignment: CDR1 LGHDT and CDR2 YNNKEL (reference sequence). The CDR3 is made up of 19 amino acids. V lost 0 bases and J 0 bases, leaving 20 bases between the germline ends. This sample also belongs to another study, concerning T cells in Graves' hyperthyroidism and ophthalmopathy.

J is TRBJ1-1 and V is TRBV3-1; D might be TRBD1 (6 bases). Sequencing was performed on peripheral blood mononuclear cells (PBMCs), taken at new diagnosis, from a patient treated with antithyroid drugs. This receptor was obtained from a woman younger than 45 with Graves disease. CDR3 residues: CASSQDHRAPRDLNTEAFF. The CDR3 nucleotides are TGTGCCAGCAGCCAAGATCACAGGGCCCCTCGTGATTTGAACACTGAAGCTTTCTTT. Supplemented by reference TRBV3-1 and TRBJ1-1, the full variable domain reads DTAVSQTPKYLVTQMGNDKSIKCEQNLGHDTMYWYKQDSKKFLKIMFSYNNKELIINETVPNRFSPKSPDKAHLNLHINSLELGDSAVYFCASSQDHRAPRDLNTEAFFGQGTRLTVV.